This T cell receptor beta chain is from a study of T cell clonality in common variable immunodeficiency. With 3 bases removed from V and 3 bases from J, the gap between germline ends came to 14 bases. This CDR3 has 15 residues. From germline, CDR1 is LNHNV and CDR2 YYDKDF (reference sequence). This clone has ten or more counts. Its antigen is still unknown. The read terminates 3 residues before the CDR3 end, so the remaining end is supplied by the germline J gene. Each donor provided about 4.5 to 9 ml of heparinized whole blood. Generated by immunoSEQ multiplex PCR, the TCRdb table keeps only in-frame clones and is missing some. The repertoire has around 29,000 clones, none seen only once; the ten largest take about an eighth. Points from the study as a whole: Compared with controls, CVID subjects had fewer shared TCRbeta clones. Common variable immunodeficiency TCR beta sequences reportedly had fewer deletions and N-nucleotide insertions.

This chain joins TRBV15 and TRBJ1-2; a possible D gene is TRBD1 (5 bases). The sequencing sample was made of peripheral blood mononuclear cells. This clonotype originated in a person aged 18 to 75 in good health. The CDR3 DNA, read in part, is TGTGCCACCAGCAGCAGGGCCTGGGGTGACTATGGC. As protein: CATSSRAWGDYG. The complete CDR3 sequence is CATSSRAWGDYGYTF.